These 18 T cell receptor beta chains share one sample of origin, sequenced in a study of tumor-infiltrating lymphocytes in localized non-small cell lung cancer (dated by TCRdb to the early 2020s). Libraries were built with the immunoSEQ multiplex PCR assay. TCRdb carries this immuneACCESS record with in-frame sequences only. Its versions omit some clonotypes, under half of them owing to an unresolved V gene in the studies checked, with the rest unexplained. This sample gives about 12,000 clones in total; over 70% of them show up just once. The ten largest clonotypes hold 4.5% of the sample. Sequencing was carried out using lung tumor tissue. The source is a human donor with non-small cell lung cancer.

In its sample, this clone ranks as medium-sized. The chain couples TRBV5-1 to TRBJ1-1; 7 bases fit TRBD1. CDR3 length: 15 residues. Germline CDR1 is SGHRS and CDR2 is YFSETQ. The V segment lost 5 bases and the J segment 1 base; nucleotides outside the gene matches: 8. The CDR3 sequence is CASRQGSYRNTEAFF. The CDR3 bases are TGCGCCAGCAGACAGGGGTCCTATCGGAACACTGAAGCTTTCTTT. The full variable domain, in which reference TRBV5-1 and TRBJ1-1 provide the parts outside the CDR3, is KAGVTQTPRYLIKTRGQQVTLSCSPISGHRSVSWYQQTPGQGLQFLFEYFSETQRNKGNFPGRFSGRQFSNSRSEMNVSTLELGDSALYLCASRQGSYRNTEAFFGQGTRLTVV.

The chain joins TRBV7-8 to TRBJ1-5; D may be TRBD1 (5 bases). The germline gives CDR1 SGHVS, CDR2 FQNEAQ. CDR3 length: 15 residues. V lost 2 bases and J lost 4, with 12 bases in between. In nucleotides, the CDR3 is TGTGCCAGCAGCTTAATGAGACAGTCAAATCAGCCCCAGCATTTT. Translating gives CASSLMRQSNQPQHF.

This clone was seen only a few times. This chain connects TRBV29-1 to TRBJ1-5; no definite D call. The V end lost 4 bases, the J end lost 6 bases, and 13 bases lay between the germline ends. Looked up from germline, CDR1 is SQVTM and CDR2 is ANQGSEA. The CDR3 has 13 amino acids. The CDR3, as DNA: TGCAGCGTTGGGGCAGGCCCCGGTCAGCCCCAGCATTTT. Translating gives CSVGAGPGQPQHF.

This clone was detected only a few times. The V gene is TRBV6-6, the J gene TRBJ1-1; no firm D call. V was cut by 4 bases and J by 1 base, with 13 bases left in between. This CDR3 has 15 residues. The germline CDR1 and CDR2 sequences are MNHNY and SVGAGI (reference sequence). Here the CDR3 DNA reads TGTGCCAGCAGTTCATCAGGACGGACGAACACTGAAGCTTTCTTT. Translating it yields CASSSSGRTNTEAFF.

This clone occurred a few times. The rearrangement links TRBV10-3 to TRBJ1-2; TRBD1 matches 8 bases. The CDR3 runs to 18 residues. From germline, CDR1 is ENHRY and CDR2 SYGVKD. With 4 bases clipped from V and 5 bases from J, the junction kept 18 bases outside the gene matches. Written as DNA, the CDR3 is TGTGCCATCAGTGCCGACTCACTATACGGACAGGGACGATATGGCTACACCTTC. Its translation is CAISADSLYGQGRYGYTF.

This chain joins TRBV7-9 and TRBJ2-1; D remains ambiguous. Germline lookup yields CDR1 SEHNR and CDR2 FQNEAQ (reference sequence). This CDR3 spans 12 amino acids. The germline V and J ends were trimmed by 6 bases and 7 bases, with 10 bases remaining between them. CDR3 sequence: CASRQATNEQFF. The CDR3, as DNA: TGTGCCAGCAGACAAGCGACGAATGAGCAGTTCTTC.

CDR3 in DNA: TGTGCCAGCAGCCGGGGGATACAGGGGGCGACTAATGAAAAACTGTTTTTT. Translation: CASSRGIQGATNEKLFF. The chain uses TRBV7-6 and TRBJ1-4, with 9 bases identical to TRBD1. Germline lookup yields CDR1 SGHVS and CDR2 FNYEAQ. The CDR3 is 17 residues long. The ends lost 5 bases at V and 2 bases at J; junction bases unmatched: 9.

A few counts support this clone. The J gene is TRBJ2-3, the V gene TRBV5-4; 10 nucleotides match TRBD2. The CDR3 extends over 15 amino acids. Trimming took 5 bases from V and 3 from J; bases not matched to a gene: 6. The germline V gene encodes CDR1 SGHNT and CDR2 YYREEE (reference sequence). CDR3 region: CASRSSGSGTDTQYF. DNA for the CDR3: TGTGCCAGCAGATCTAGCGGGAGTGGAACAGATACGCAGTATTTT. Full variable domain (missing parts from reference TRBV5-4 and TRBJ2-3): ETGVTQSPTHLIKTRGQQVTLRCSSQSGHNTVSWYQQALGQGPQFIFQYYREEENGRGNFPPRFSGLQFPNYSSELNVNALELDDSALYLCASRSSGSGTDTQYFGPGTRLTVL.

The rearrangement joins TRBV28 to TRBJ2-2; D is unresolved. Germline lookup yields CDR1 MDHEN and CDR2 SYDVKM. The V end lost 3 bases, the J end lost 7 bases, and 3 bases lay between the germline ends. The CDR3 runs to 11 residues. The CDR3: CASSFLGELFF. The CDR3 coding sequence is TGTGCCAGCAGTTTTCTCGGGGAGCTGTTTTTT.

To note about this clone: Different DNA sequences within this sample yield the same CDR3. CDR3: CASSQDLGLAGTGELFF. Written as DNA, the CDR3 is TGCGCCAGCAGCCAAGATCTAGGACTAGCGGGCACCGGGGAGCTGTTTTTT. This chain connects TRBV4-3 to TRBJ2-2; 11 bases map to TRBD2. J was trimmed by 4 bases and V by 0 bases; bases with no gene match: 4. Germline CDR1 LGHNA, CDR2 YSLEER. The CDR3 totals 17 residues.

This chain links TRBV5-6 with TRBJ1-1; possibly TRBD1 for D (6 bases). The germline V and J ends were trimmed by 4 bases and 5 bases, with 18 bases remaining between them. CDR3 length: 15 amino acids. CDR1 and CDR2 (germline): SGHDT, YYEEEE. The CDR3 bases are TGTGCCAGCAGCCAGCAGGGTACAGGGAAGACTGAAGCTTTCTTT. Translated: CASSQQGTGKTEAFF.

V usage is TRBV7-6 and J usage is TRBJ2-3; D unresolved. Trimming removed 2 bases from V and 0 bases from J, with 6 bases in between. Germline CDR1 reads SGHVS; CDR2 reads FNYEAQ. The CDR3 totals 14 residues. CDR3 sequence reads: CASSLFSSTDTQYF. CDR3 sequence (DNA): TGTGCCAGCAGCTTATTTAGTAGCACAGATACGCAGTATTTT. The whole variable domain, remainder taken from reference TRBV7-6 and TRBJ2-3, is GAGVSQSPRYKVTKRGQDVALRCDPISGHVSLYWYRQALGQGPEFLTYFNYEAQQDKSGLPNDRFSAERPEGSISTLTIQRTEQRDSAMYRCASSLFSSTDTQYFGPGTRLTVL.

The chain links TRBV28 to TRBJ1-2; D is perhaps TRBD1 (5 bases). V shed 5 bases and J shed 0 bases, with 19 bases lying between them. The length of the CDR3 is 17 residues. Germline lookup yields CDR1 MDHEN and CDR2 SYDVKM. The CDR3 DNA is TGTGCCAGCAGTCCCCCGGGGGGGGGAGACGCTAACTATGGCTACACCTTC. It translates to CASSPPGGGDANYGYTF.

The chain links TRBV11-2 to TRBJ1-2, with D possibly TRBD1 on 5 matching bases. V shed 0 bases and J shed 5 bases, with 7 bases lying between them. The germline V gene encodes CDR1 SGHAT and CDR2 FQNNGV. The length of the CDR3 is 13 residues. The CDR3 bases are TGTGCCAGCAGCTTAGATTGGGGGTATGGCTACACCTTC. Translated, it gives CASSLDWGYGYTF.

J is TRBJ1-2 and V is TRBV5-1; no firm D call. With 4 bases removed from V and 8 bases from J, the gap between germline ends came to 12 bases. The CDR3 runs to 12 residues. Germline CDR1 is SGHRS and CDR2 is YFSETQ. The CDR3 coding sequence is TGCGCCAGCAGCCCAGCTGAGCGAGGCTACACCTTC. This gives the protein CASSPAERGYTF.

The genes are TRBV7-9 and TRBJ2-3; D is unclear. The germline V gene encodes CDR1 SEHNR and CDR2 FQNEAQ (reference sequence). This CDR3 is built from 15 residues. V gave up 1 base and J gave up 5 bases, with 13 bases separating them. The CDR3 here is CASSLDVLRVDTQYF. The CDR3 region has the DNA TGTGCCAGCAGCTTAGATGTCTTAAGGGTAGATACGCAGTATTTT.

The CDR3: CASSPRGLAGASSYEQYF. The CDR3 nucleotides are TGTGCCAGCAGCCCCCGGGGACTAGCGGGAGCCAGCTCCTACGAGCAGTACTTC. The genes are TRBV7-2 and TRBJ2-7; TRBD2 matches 14 bases. From germline, CDR1 is SGHTA and CDR2 FQGNSA. This CDR3 is 18 amino acids long. Trimming took 5 bases from V and 0 from J; bases not matched to a gene: 9.

The chain has TRBV12-2 and TRBJ2-7; the tabulated D call, TRBD1, remains unverified against the DNA. TRBV12-2 is noted as a pseudogene. The CDR3 contains 14 residues. Here the CDR3 reads CASRTAQGGHEQYF. The CDR3 coding sequence is TGTGCAAGTCGCACCGCCCAGGGGGGACACGAGCAGTACTTC.